A single TCR beta chain is shown here with its context. Its antigen is still unknown. The data were taken from a study of cytomegalovirus exposure and HLA in healthy donors. Study outcomes and limitations: Overall, about 160 TCR beta chains were annotated as cytomegalovirus-associated. Certain sequence variants were highly shared and formed a cluster, and this cluster was likely a sequencing artifact. About 90% or about 30% of the time was how often most TCR beta V segments were productive, according to an earlier analysis.

60 Vbeta and 13 Jbeta primers were used in PCR. Profiling relied on immunoSEQ multiplex PCR, and the TCRdb table lists in-frame clones only, not all of them. The repertoire holds around 64,000 clones, with 85% to 90% as singletons. V was trimmed by 0 bases and J by 2 bases, leaving 10 bases between them. The CDR3 runs 15 residues. From germline, CDR1 is LGHNA and CDR2 YNFKEQ. Sequencing was performed on PBMCs. This clonotype was obtained from a woman aged 30 to 39 in good health and CMV-seropositive. The V and J genes are TRBV4-2 and TRBJ2-5, with D tentatively TRBD1 (8 bases). The CDR3 DNA reads as TGTGCCAGCAGCCAAGAACAGGGGGGGCAAGAGACCCAGTACTTC. Amino acid sequence: CASSQEQGGQETQYF.